This TCR beta chain derives from a study of blood T cell repertoires in COVID-19. The overall study: The analysed material was cDNA or gDNA that came from T cells, B-cell-depleted T cells, or PBMCs.

Clinical history as reported by participants underpinned cohort assignment. Within 2 weeks before study entry, exposed participants met a COVID-19 case. Clones were sequenced by immunoSEQ multiplex PCR, and TCRdb holds only the in-frame ones, with some missing. The profile covers about 260,000 clones, with around 89% appearing a single time and about 0.95% taken by the ten largest. V was cut by 3 bases and J by 8 bases, with 11 bases left in between. CDR1 and CDR2 from the germline V gene are WNHNN and SYGVQD (reference sequence). This CDR3 has 13 residues. The clonotype was recovered from a man in his fifties who had been exposed to COVID-19. Sequencing was carried out using PBMCs or T cells enriched from blood (not recorded which). This rearrangement joins TRBV10-1 to TRBJ2-1, with unresolved D. The CDR3 DNA sequence: TGCGCCAGCAGTGATTCACTAATCTATGAGCAGTTCTTC. Encoded protein: CASSDSLIYEQFF.